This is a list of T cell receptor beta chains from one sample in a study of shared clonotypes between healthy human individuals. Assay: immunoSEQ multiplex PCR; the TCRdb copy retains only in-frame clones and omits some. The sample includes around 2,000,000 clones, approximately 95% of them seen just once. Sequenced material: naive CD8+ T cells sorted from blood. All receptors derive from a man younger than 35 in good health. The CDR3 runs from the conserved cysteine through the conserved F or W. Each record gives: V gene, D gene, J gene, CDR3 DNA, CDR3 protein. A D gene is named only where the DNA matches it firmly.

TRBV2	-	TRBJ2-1	TGTGCCAGCAGTGAAGCAGGGATCGTCTCCTACAATGAGCAGTTCTTC	CASSEAGIVSYNEQFF
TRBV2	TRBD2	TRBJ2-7	TGTGCCAGCAGTGAGATAGCGGGACCCTACGAGCAGTACTTC	CASSEIAGPYEQYF
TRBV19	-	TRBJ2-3	TGTGCCAGTAGTATTTGGCAGGGAGGCACAGATACGCAGTATTTT	CASSIWQGGTDTQYF
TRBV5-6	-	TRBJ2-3	TGTGCCAGCAGCTTGCCGTCTAGCACAGATACGCAGTATTTT	CASSLPSSTDTQYF
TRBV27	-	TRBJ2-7	TGTGCCAGCAGTTCTACCCTAGGGCAGGGGACCTACGAGCAGTACTTC	CASSSTLGQGTYEQYF
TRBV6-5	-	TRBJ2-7	TGTGCCAGCAGCTTCGGGGGCCCTAGCACCTACGAGCAGTACTTC	CASSFGGPSTYEQYF
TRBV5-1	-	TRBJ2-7	TGCGCCAGCAGCGTAGGGGACTCCTCCTACGAGCAGTACTTC	CASSVGDSSYEQYF
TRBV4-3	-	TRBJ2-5	TGCGCCAGCAGCCGCCTTTTGGACGGCAGACAAGAGACCCAGTACTTC	CASSRLLDGRQETQYF
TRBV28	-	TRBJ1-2	TGTGCCAGCAGTTCAAGGGACGGTACTAACTATGGCTACACCTTC	CASSSRDGTNYGYTF
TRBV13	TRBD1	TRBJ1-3	TGTGCCAGCAGCTTAAGGGGGCACTCTGGAAACACCATATATTTT	CASSLRGHSGNTIYF
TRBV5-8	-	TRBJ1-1	TGTGCCAGCAGCTTATCGGGGGGCCGACACACTGAAGCTTTCTTT	CASSLSGGRHTEAFF
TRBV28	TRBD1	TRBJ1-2	TGTGCCAGCAGTTCTATACCGGGACAGGGCCCCTTTTCGGATGGCTACACCTTC	CASSSIPGQGPFSDGYTF
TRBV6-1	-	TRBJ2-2	TGTGCCAGCAGTGAACTACAGAACACCGGGGAGCTGTTTTTT	CASSELQNTGELFF
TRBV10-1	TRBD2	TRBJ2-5	TGCGCCAGCCAGGAGGTACTAGCGGGGGGGCGGGAGACCCAGTACTTC	CASQEVLAGGRETQYF
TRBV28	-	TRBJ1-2	TGTGCCAGCAGTTCAAGGTTCAGGGCTAACTATGGCTACACCTTC	CASSSRFRANYGYTF
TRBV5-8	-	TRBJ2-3	TGTGCCAGCAGCTTGTATCTCAAGGATACGCAGTATTTT	CASSLYLKDTQYF
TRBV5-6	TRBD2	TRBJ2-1	TGTGCCAGCAGCCCCAGCGGGAGGCACTCCTACAATGAGCAGTTCTTC	CASSPSGRHSYNEQFF
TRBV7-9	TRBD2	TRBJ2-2	TGTGCCAGAGGAGCGGGGCCCGGGGAGCTGTTTTTT	CARGAGPGELFF